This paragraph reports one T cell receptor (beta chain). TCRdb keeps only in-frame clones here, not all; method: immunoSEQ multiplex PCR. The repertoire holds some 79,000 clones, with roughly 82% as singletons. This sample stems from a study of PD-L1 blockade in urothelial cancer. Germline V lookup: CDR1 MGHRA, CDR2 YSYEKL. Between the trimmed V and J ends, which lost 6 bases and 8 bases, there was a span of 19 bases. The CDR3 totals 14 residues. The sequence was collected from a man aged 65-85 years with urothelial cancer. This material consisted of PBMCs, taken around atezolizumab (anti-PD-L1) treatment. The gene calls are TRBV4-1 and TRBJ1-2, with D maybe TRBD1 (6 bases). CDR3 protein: CASSKPGDLGGYTF. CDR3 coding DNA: TGCGCCAGCAGTAAACCAGGGGACCTAGGAGGCTACACCTTC.